The source of this TCR beta chain is a study of T cell responses to AZD1222 COVID-19 vaccine. Turning to the study itself: Pooled samples include second doses given at about 4 or 12 weeks.

Sequenced by immunoSEQ multiplex PCR; TCRdb stores in-frame clones only, minus some. Of approximately 140,000 clones listed, about 91% are singletons. From germline, CDR1 is LGHNA and CDR2 YSLEER. Trimming removed 1 base at V and 6 bases at J, with 10 bases between. The CDR3 runs 14 residues. Study-level points and caveats: Once two AZD1222 doses were given, Spike-specific TCR breadth and depth went up.

In the case of this clone: Its antigen remains unknown.

The source material was peripheral blood, sampled on day 0 of AZD1222 vaccination. This clonotype originated in an adult in good health. V usage is TRBV4-3 and J usage is TRBJ2-1; D remains unclear. CDR3 region: CASSQVVRVNEQFF. The CDR3 nucleotides read TGCGCCAGCAGCCAAGTGGTCCGGGTCAATGAGCAGTTCTTC.